This T cell receptor (beta chain) was sequenced during a study of blood T cell repertoires in COVID-19 (dated by TCRdb to the early 2020s). Looking at the study overall: Samples covering the acute and convalescent phases of COVID-19 were provided by collaborators in the United States, Italy and Spain. The dataset comprised deeply sampled blood TCRbeta repertoires from subjects exposed to, actively infected with, or recovered from COVID-19. The material from the prospective study consisted of cDNA or gDNA derived from T cells, B-cell-depleted T cells, or PBMCs. The samples were drawn from two sources: the first 160 participants of the ongoing ImmuneRACE study, and fewer than 1,500 subjects contributed by 6 global collaborators. Where available, HLA class I and class II types were obtained from metadata supplied by the sample provider rather than from assay-based typing. The repertoires were made available in a free public database intended to serve as a resource for research on the immune response to SARS-CoV-2. A de-identified subject ID, COVID-19 status, age in years and sex were almost always included in the sample metadata. What the authors observed across the whole study: The quantity of clinical and demographic metadata differed by source and by participant and was supplied without curation.

The CDR1 and CDR2 encoded by the germline V gene are MNHEY and SVGEGT. Inclusive of the bounding cysteine and phenylalanine, the CDR3 is 18 residues long. Only CDR3 DNA remains: 54 bases, in frame from the first base. V trim: 2 bases; J trim: 1 base; unmatched bases: 5. Comment on this clone: Its antigen target is currently unknown. No per-base quality is available; no much larger clone lies one base away.

A second Seattle source provided samples from volunteer blood donors who had recovered from COVID-19. The collaborating institutions used their own protocols to collect whole blood in K2EDTA tubes. Collaborator samples were shipped for TCRbeta analysis as frozen whole blood, isolated PBMCs, or DNA extracted from either sample type. TCRbeta CDR3 regions were amplified from genomic DNA using the immunoSEQ Assay, a bias-controlled multiplex PCR. Processing in the source paper ran as follows. Nucleated cell counts per sample were estimated from amplification of reference gene primers within the assay. Sequence reads were collapsed and filtered to measure the absolute abundance of every unique TCRbeta CDR3 rearrangement. Productive Simpson clonality was computed per sample as the square root of Simpson's diversity index over productive rearrangements. TCRdb took this table from immuneACCESS and kept in-frame rearrangements with V and J called. Such tables lack part of the clones; where checked against another copy, unresolved V genes explain under half of the gap, and the rest is unexplained. V, J and clone size are those of that table, while D and trimming were read from the DNA. This sample is represented by approximately 240,000 clones; over 75% of them were singletons. Clones ranked in the top ten supply 2% to 2.5% of the sample.

The specimen sequenced was peripheral blood. The V and J genes are TRBV6-2 or TRBV6-3 and TRBJ2-3; 14 middle bases align to TRBD2. This TCR derives from a woman aged 40 to 50 who had recovered from COVID-19. CDR3 loop: CASSYETSGGAGTDTQYF. At the DNA level, the sequence is TGTGCCAGCAGTTACGAGACTAGCGGGGGGGCCGGCACAGATACGCAGTATTTT.